Shown below are 14 T cell receptor beta chains from a single sample sequenced in a study of cytomegalovirus exposure and HLA in healthy donors. PCR employed 60 Vbeta and 13 Jbeta primers. Only in-frame clones appear in the TCRdb table, and some are missing; sequencing was by immunoSEQ multiplex PCR. Of some 130,000 clones detected, approximately 61% appear once; the ten largest clones hold 1.5% to 2%. The sequencing input was PBMCs. The receptors shown here come from a human donor in good health.

This chain connects TRBV5-1 to TRBJ2-2; tentative D call: TRBD1 (5 bases). The length of the CDR3 is 16 residues. V lost 2 bases and J lost 5, with 16 bases in between. Germline CDR1 and CDR2: SGHRS and YFSETQ. The CDR3 is CASSFAVAGKTGELFF. The CDR3 region has the DNA TGCGCCAGCAGCTTCGCGGTCGCAGGGAAAACCGGGGAGCTGTTTTTT.

The chain links TRBV5-6 to TRBJ2-5; TRBD1 agrees at 9 bases. Per the germline V gene, CDR1 is SGHDT and CDR2 is YYEEEE. The V gene end was trimmed by 3 bases and the J gene end by 5 bases; junction bases not matched to a gene: 5. CDR3 length: 14 residues. CDR3 nucleotide sequence: TGTGCCAGCAGCTGGGGGACAGGGTCGGAGACCCAGTACTTC. This sequence encodes CASSWGTGSETQYF.

CDR3 sequence: CASSPPSSASRGGEQFF. As DNA, the CDR3 is TGTGCCAGCTCACCACCGAGTTCGGCTAGTAGGGGAGGTGAGCAGTTCTTC. The chain joins TRBV18 to TRBJ2-1, with D possibly matching TRBD2 (6 bases). CDR1 KGHSH and CDR2 LQKENI come from the germline V gene. Trimming took 0 bases from V and 9 from J, leaving 21 bases between them. This CDR3 is built from 17 residues. The full variable domain, its missing parts supplied by reference TRBV18 and TRBJ2-1, is NAGVMQNPRHLVRRRGQEARLRCSPMKGHSHVYWYRQLPEEGLKFMVYLQKENIIDESGMPKERFSAEFPKEGPSILRIQQVVRGDSAAYFCASSPPSSASRGGEQFFGPGTRLTVL.

A few counts support this clone. At one boundary the junction diverges from the germline segment, which might be a read error. The chain couples TRBV7-7 to TRBJ2-1, with D perhaps TRBD1 (5 bases). The V gene's germline CDR1 is SSHAT and CDR2 FNYEAQ (reference sequence). This CDR3 has 12 residues. CDR3 nucleotide sequence: TGTGCTAGCAGCGCAACTCAGGGTGAGCAGTTCTTC. It translates to CASSATQGEQFF.

This clone showed up just a few times. J is TRBJ2-7 and V is TRBV2; D remains ambiguous. Germline CDR1 is SNHLY and CDR2 is FYNNEI. The CDR3 totals 12 residues. Trimming shortened V by 6 bases and J by 4 bases, and 10 bases separated the two germline ends. CDR3 nucleotide sequence: TGTGCCAGCAGGGTAGACGGGTACGAGCAGTACTTC. Translated: CASRVDGYEQYF. Filled out from reference TRBV2 and TRBJ2-7, the complete variable domain reads EPEVTQTPSHQVTQMGQEVILRCVPISNHLYFYWYRQILGQKVEFLVSFYNNEISEKSEIFDDQFSVERPDGSNFTLKIRSTKLEDSAMYFCASRVDGYEQYFGPGTRLTVT.

V is TRBV15 and J is TRBJ1-2; D gene ambiguous. Between the trimmed V and J ends, which lost 1 base and 10 bases, there was a span of 16 bases. The germline V gene has CDR1 LNHNV and CDR2 YYDKDF (reference sequence). The CDR3 runs 14 residues. The CDR3 nucleotides read TGTGCCACCAGCAGAGCGTCGGACTGGTCTTACTACACCTTC. Amino acid sequence: CATSRASDWSYYTF.

The chain combines TRBV9 with TRBJ2-7; a weak D match, TRBD1 (6 bases). The CDR3 consists of 14 residues. The germline V and J ends were trimmed by 3 bases and 5 bases, with 15 bases remaining between them. CDR1 is SGDLS, CDR2 YYNGEE, per germline. The CDR3 sequence is CASSAGDNQHEQYF. The CDR3, as DNA: TGTGCCAGCAGCGCCGGGGACAACCAGCACGAGCAGTACTTC.

This clone was detected only a few times. This rearrangement joins TRBV5-1 to TRBJ2-3; 14 bases map to TRBD2. The germline gives CDR1 SGHRS, CDR2 YFSETQ. V lost 0 bases, J lost 5 bases, and 8 bases stayed unmatched. This CDR3 spans 18 amino acids. CDR3 loop: CASSLGLAGGPGEDTQYF. CDR3 nucleotides: TGCGCCAGCAGCTTGGGACTAGCGGGAGGGCCGGGGGAAGATACGCAGTATTTT.

The V gene is TRBV9, the J gene TRBJ1-2; no clear D gene. The V gene lost 0 bases and the J gene lost 2 bases, with 8 bases spanning the gap. Per the germline V gene, CDR1 is SGDLS and CDR2 is YYNGEE. The CDR3 has 14 residues. In nucleotides, the CDR3 is TGTGCCAGCAGCGTAGGACAATTGAACTATGGCTACACCTTC. It codes for CASSVGQLNYGYTF. Filled out from reference TRBV9 and TRBJ1-2, the complete variable domain reads DSGVTQTPKHLITATGQRVTLRCSPRSGDLSVYWYQQSLDQGLQFLIQYYNGEERAKGNILERFSAQQFPDLHSELNLSSLELGDSALYFCASSVGQLNYGYTFGSGTRLTVV.

The chain has TRBV4-3 and TRBJ2-2, with TRBD2 matching 10 bases. Looked up from germline, CDR1 is LGHNA and CDR2 is YSLEER. The CDR3 runs to 19 residues. Losses at the gene ends were 5 bases for V and 3 bases for J; bases not matched to a gene: 15. The CDR3 bases are TGCGCCAGCAGCACCCTTGGACTAGCGGCCAGTAGCTACACCGGGGAGCTGTTTTTT. It is translated as CASSTLGLAASSYTGELFF.

The table lists this clone with a few counts. J is TRBJ2-7 and V is TRBV5-1; 13 bases are shared with TRBD2. The V gene end was trimmed by 0 bases and the J gene end by 1 base; junction bases not matched to a gene: 7. The CDR3 is 18 residues long. Germline CDR1 and CDR2: SGHRS and YFSETQ. The DNA for the CDR3 is TGCGCCAGCAGCTTGGGACTAGCGGGAGGTGGTAAATCCTACGAGCAGTACTTC. Translated: CASSLGLAGGGKSYEQYF.

The chain combines TRBV7-2 with TRBJ2-5; D gene uncertain. Germline V lookup: CDR1 SGHTA, CDR2 FQGNSA. The V gene lost 5 bases and the J gene lost 5 bases, with 15 bases spanning the gap. The CDR3 loop spans 14 amino acids. CDR3 residues: CASSIVTVGETQYF. In nucleotides, the CDR3 is TGTGCCAGCAGCATAGTAACGGTCGGGGAGACCCAGTACTTC.

The CDR3 coding sequence is TGTGCCAGCAGCCAAGCAGGCTCGGGCAATCAGCCCCAGCATTTT. Its translation is CASSQAGSGNQPQHF. The chain recombines TRBV6-5 with TRBJ1-5; D not certain. From germline, CDR1 is MNHEY and CDR2 SVGAGI. The CDR3 consists of 15 residues. V lost 6 bases to trimming and J lost 2 bases, with 14 bases between them.

The gene calls are TRBV19 and TRBJ1-1; D perhaps matches TRBD1 (6 bases). The CDR3 is 14 amino acids. The V end lost 2 bases, the J end lost 1 base, and 8 bases lay between the germline ends. From germline, CDR1 is LNHDA and CDR2 SQIVND (reference sequence). Written as DNA, the CDR3 is TGTGCCAGTAGTATAACAGGGAAGAACACTGAAGCTTTCTTT. Translated: CASSITGKNTEAFF.